These 6 T cell receptor beta chains originate from one sample sequenced in a study of blood T cell repertoires in COVID-19. Method: immunoSEQ multiplex PCR; TCRdb's copy keeps in-frame clones and lacks some. This table holds over 200,000 clones, roughly 87% found once. The sample was peripheral blood. These receptors were obtained from a man aged 40-50 years with active or convalescent COVID-19.

This clone showed up just once. The chain joins TRBV6-4 to TRBJ2-7, with a weak D call TRBD2 (5 bases). The germline CDR1 and CDR2 sequences are MRHNA and SNTAGT. This CDR3 spans 14 amino acids. The V and J ends lost 9 bases and 2 bases respectively, with 17 bases between them. The CDR3 nucleotides read TGTGCCAGGATAGTAAAACCGCGGGCCTACGAGCAGTACTTC. This encodes CARIVKPRAYEQYF.

This sequence joins TRBV30 and TRBJ2-7; 9 nucleotides line up with TRBD1. The CDR3 contains 18 residues. Germline trimming cut 5 bases from V and 4 bases from J; bases unmatched to any gene: 21. From germline, CDR1 is GTSNPN and CDR2 SVGIG (reference sequence). The CDR3 reads CAWSLLSGTGFHVYEQYF. The CDR3 DNA is TGTGCCTGGTCCCTCTTATCCGGGACAGGGTTTCACGTTTACGAGCAGTACTTC.

This clone was found a few times. Other DNA sequences in the same sample also yield this CDR3. The chain links TRBV5-1 to TRBJ1-5; D is possibly TRBD1 (5 bases). Between the trimmed V and J ends, which lost 0 bases and 5 bases, there was a span of 12 bases. The CDR3 contains 15 residues. The V gene's germline CDR1 is SGHRS and CDR2 YFSETQ. The CDR3 DNA is TGCGCCAGCAGCTTGGGAGACAGTCAATATCAGCCCCAGCATTTT. Protein product: CASSLGDSQYQPQHF.

The gene calls are TRBV3-1 (or the pseudogene TRBV3-2) and TRBJ2-1, with 9 bases fitting TRBD2. CDR3 length equals 15 residues. CDR1 LGHDT and CDR2 YNNKEL come from the germline V gene (reference sequence). The V and J ends lost 4 bases and 7 bases, in that order; junction bases with no gene match: 8. The CDR3 region has the DNA TGTGCCAGCAGCCCAAGTAGCGGGAGTACGAATGAGCAGTTCTTC. The encoded protein is CASSPSSGSTNEQFF.

This rearrangement joins TRBV3-1 (or the pseudogene TRBV3-2) to TRBJ2-5; D unclear. The CDR3 is 15 residues long. Germline values: CDR1 LGHDT, CDR2 YNNKEL (reference sequence). Trimming shortened V by 2 bases and J by 4 bases, and 14 bases separated the two germline ends. CDR3 in DNA: TGTGCCAGCAGCCAACGGCGGCGTACGTCAGAGACCCAGTACTTC. Amino acids: CASSQRRRTSETQYF.

The rearrangement joins TRBV27 to TRBJ1-5; 8 nucleotides agree with TRBD1. The CDR3 extends over 14 amino acids. Per germline, CDR1 MNHEY and CDR2 SMNVEV (reference sequence). The junction had 10 bases not matched to a gene; V was cut back by 4 bases and J by 11 bases. As DNA, the CDR3 is TGTGCCAGCAGTTCCCGGGACAGGTCAGAGGCCCAGCATTTT. Its protein is CASSSRDRSEAQHF.